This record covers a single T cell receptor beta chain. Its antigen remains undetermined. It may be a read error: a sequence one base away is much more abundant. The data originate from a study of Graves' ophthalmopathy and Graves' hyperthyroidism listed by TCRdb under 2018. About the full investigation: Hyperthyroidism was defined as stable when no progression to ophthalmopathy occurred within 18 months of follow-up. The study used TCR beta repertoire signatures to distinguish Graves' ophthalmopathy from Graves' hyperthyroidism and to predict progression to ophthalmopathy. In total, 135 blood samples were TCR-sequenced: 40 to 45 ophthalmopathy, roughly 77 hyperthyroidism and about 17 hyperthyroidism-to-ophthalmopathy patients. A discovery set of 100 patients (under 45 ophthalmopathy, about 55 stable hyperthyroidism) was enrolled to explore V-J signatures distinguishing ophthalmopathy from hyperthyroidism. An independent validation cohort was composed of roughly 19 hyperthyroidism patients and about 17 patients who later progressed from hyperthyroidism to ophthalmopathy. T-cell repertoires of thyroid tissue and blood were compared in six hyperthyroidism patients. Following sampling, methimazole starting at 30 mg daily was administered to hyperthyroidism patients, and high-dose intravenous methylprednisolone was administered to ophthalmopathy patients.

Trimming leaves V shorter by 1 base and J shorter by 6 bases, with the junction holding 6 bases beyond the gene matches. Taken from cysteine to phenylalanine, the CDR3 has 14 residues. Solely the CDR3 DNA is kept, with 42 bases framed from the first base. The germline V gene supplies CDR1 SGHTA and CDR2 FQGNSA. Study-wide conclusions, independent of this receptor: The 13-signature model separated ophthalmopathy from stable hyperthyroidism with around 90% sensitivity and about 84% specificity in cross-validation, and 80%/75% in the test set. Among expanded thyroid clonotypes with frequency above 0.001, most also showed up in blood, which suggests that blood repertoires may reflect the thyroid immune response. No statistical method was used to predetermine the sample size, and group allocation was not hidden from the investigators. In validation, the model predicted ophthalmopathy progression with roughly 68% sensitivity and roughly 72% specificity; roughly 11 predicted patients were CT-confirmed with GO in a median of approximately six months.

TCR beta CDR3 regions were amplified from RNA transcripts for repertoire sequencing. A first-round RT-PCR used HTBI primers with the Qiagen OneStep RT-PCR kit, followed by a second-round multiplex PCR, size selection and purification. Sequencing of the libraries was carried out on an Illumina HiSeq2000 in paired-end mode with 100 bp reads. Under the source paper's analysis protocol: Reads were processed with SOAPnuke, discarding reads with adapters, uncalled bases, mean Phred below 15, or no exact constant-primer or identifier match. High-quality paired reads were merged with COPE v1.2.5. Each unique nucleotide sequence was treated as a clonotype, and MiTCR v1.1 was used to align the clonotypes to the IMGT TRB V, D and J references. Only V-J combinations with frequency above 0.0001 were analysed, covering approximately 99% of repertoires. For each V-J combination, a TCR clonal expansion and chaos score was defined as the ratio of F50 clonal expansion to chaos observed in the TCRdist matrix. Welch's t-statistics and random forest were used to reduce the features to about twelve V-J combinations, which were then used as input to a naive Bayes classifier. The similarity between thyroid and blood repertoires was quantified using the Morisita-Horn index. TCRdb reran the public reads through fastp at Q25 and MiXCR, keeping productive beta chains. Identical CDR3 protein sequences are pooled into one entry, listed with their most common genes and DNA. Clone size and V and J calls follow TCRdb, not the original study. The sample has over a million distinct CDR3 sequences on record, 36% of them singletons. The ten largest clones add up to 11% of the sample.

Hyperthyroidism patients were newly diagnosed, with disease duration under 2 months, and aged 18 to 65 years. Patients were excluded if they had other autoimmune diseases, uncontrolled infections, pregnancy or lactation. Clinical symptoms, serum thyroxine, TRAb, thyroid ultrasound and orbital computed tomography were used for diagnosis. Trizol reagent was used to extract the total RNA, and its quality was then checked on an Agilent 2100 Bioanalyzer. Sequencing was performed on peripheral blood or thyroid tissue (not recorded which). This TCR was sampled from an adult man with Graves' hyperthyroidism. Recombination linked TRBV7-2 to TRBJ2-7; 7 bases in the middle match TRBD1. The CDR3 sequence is CASSLDRGYCEQYF. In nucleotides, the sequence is TGTGCCAGCAGCTTAGACAGGGGTTACTGCGAGCAGTACTTC.